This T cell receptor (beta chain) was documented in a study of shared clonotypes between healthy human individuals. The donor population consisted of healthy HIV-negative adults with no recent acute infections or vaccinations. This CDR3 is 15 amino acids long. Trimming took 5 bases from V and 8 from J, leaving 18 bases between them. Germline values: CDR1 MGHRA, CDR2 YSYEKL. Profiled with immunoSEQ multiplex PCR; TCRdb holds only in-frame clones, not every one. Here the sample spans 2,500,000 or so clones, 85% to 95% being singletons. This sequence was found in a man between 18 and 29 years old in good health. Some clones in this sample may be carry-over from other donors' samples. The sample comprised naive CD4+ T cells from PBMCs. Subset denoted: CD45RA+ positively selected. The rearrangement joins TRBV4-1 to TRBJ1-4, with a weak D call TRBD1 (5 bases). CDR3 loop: CASSFTLGVTEKLFF. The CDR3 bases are TGCGCCAGCAGCTTCACTCTAGGGGTTACCGAAAAACTGTTTTTT.